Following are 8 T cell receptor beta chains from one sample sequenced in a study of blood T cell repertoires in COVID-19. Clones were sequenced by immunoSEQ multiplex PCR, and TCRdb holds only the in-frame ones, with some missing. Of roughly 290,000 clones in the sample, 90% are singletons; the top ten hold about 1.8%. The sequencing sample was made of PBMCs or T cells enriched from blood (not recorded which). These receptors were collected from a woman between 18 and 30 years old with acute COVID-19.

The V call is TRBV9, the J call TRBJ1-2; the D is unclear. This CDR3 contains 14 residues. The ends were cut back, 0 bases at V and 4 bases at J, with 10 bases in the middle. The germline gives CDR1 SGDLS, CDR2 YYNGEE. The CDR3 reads CASSVDTALYGYTF. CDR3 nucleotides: TGTGCCAGCAGCGTAGATACAGCCCTCTATGGCTACACCTTC.

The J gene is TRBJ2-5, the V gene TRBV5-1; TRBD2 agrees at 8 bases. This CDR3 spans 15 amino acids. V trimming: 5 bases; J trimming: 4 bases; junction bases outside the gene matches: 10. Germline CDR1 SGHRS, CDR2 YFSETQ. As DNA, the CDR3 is TGCGCCAGCAGATTAACTAGCGGAGCCGGAGAGACCCAGTACTTC. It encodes CASRLTSGAGETQYF.

The CDR3 DNA follows: TGTGCCAGCAGCCAAGGCGTACTCCTCCCCCCCTACGAGCAGTACTTC. Translation gives CASSQGVLLPPYEQYF. The chain has TRBV14 and TRBJ2-7; D uncertain. Between the trimmed V and J ends, which lost 1 base and 2 bases, there was a span of 15 bases. This CDR3 is 16 amino acids long. Germline V lookup: CDR1 SGHDN, CDR2 FVKESK.

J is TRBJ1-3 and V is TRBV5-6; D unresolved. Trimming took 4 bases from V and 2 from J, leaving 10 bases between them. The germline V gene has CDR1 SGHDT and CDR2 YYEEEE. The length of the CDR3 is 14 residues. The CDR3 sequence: CASSIAGTGNTIYF. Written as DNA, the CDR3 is TGTGCCAGCAGCATTGCAGGTACTGGAAACACCATATATTTT.

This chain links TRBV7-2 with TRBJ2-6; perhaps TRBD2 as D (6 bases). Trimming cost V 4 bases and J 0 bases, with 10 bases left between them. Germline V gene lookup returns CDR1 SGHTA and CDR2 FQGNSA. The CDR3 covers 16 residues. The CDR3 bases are TGTGCCAGCAGCTCCCAGCGGGTCTCTGGGGCCAACGTCCTGACTTTC. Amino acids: CASSSQRVSGANVLTF.

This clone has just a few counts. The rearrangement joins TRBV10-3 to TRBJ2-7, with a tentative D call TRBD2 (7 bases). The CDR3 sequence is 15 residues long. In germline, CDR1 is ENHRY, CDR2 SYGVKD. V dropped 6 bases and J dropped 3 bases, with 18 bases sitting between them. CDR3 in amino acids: CAISSTQGRVYEQYF. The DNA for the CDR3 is TGTGCCATCAGCAGTACCCAGGGGAGGGTCTACGAGCAGTACTTC.

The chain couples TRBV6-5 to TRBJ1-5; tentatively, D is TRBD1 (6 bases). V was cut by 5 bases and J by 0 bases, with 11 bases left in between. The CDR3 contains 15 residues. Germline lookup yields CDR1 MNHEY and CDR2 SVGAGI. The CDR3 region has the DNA TGTGCCAGCAGTATCGACAGGTTTAGCAATCAGCCCCAGCATTTT. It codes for CASSIDRFSNQPQHF.

CDR3 loop: CATSRDWAGQGLNEKLFF. The CDR3 nucleotides are TGTGCCACCAGCAGAGATTGGGCCGGACAGGGACTCAATGAAAAACTGTTTTTT. The chain combines TRBV15 with TRBJ1-4, with 8 positions matching TRBD1. The junction had 11 bases not matched to a gene; V was cut back by 0 bases and J by 5 bases. In germline, CDR1 is LNHNV, CDR2 YYDKDF (reference sequence). This CDR3 contains 18 residues. Together with reference TRBV15 and TRBJ1-4, the CDR3 gives the full variable domain: DAMVIQNPRYQVTQFGKPVTLSCSQTLNHNVMYWYQQKSSQAPKLLFHYYDKDFNNEADTPDNFQSRRPNTSFCFLDIRSPGLGDTAMYLCATSRDWAGQGLNEKLFFGSGTQLSVL.